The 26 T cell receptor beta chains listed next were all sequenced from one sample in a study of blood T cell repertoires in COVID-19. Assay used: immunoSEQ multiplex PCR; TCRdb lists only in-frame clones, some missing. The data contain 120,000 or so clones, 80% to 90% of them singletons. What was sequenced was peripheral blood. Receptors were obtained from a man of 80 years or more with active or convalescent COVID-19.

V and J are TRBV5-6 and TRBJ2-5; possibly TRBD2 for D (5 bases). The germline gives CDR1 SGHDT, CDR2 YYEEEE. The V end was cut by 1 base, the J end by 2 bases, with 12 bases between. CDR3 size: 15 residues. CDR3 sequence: CASSLPSLAQETQYF. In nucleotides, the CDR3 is TGTGCCAGCAGCTTGCCGTCCCTAGCACAAGAGACCCAGTACTTC.

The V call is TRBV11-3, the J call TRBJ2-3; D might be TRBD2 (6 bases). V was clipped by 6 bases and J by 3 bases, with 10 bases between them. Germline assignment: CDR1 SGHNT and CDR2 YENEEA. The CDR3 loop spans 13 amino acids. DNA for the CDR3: TGTGCCAGCAGTAGGGACTTAACAGATACGCAGTATTTT. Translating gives CASSRDLTDTQYF.

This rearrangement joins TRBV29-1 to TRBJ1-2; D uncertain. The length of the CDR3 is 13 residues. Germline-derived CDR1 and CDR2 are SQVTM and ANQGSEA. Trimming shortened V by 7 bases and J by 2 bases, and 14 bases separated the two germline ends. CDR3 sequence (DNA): TGCAGCGCCGGGGTGGGAGGAAACTATGGCTACACCTTC. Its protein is CSAGVGGNYGYTF.

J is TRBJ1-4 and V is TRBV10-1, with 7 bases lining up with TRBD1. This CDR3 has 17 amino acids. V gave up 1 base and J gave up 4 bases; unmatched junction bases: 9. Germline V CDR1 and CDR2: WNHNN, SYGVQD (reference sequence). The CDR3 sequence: CASSEYWTGRNNEKLFF. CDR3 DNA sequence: TGCGCCAGCAGTGAGTATTGGACAGGCCGAAATAATGAAAAACTGTTTTTT.

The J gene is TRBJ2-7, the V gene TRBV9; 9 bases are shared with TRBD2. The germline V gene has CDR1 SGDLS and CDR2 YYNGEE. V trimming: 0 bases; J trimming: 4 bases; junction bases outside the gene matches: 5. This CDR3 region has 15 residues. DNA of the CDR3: TGTGCCAGCAGCGTAGAAGCGGGGGGCATTTACGAGCAGTACTTC. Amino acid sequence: CASSVEAGGIYEQYF.

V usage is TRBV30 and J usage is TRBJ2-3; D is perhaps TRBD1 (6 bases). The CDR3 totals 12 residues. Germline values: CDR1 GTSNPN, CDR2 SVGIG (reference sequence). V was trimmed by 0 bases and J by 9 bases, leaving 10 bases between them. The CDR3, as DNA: TGTGCCTGGAGTGTGTCCCAGGGGACGCAGTATTTT. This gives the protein CAWSVSQGTQYF.

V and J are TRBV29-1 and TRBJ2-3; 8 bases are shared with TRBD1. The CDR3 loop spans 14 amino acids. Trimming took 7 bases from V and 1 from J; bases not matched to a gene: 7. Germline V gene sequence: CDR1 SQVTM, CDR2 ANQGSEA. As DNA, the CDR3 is TGCAGCGCAGCATCAGGGGGCGGCACAGATACGCAGTATTTT. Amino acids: CSAASGGGTDTQYF.

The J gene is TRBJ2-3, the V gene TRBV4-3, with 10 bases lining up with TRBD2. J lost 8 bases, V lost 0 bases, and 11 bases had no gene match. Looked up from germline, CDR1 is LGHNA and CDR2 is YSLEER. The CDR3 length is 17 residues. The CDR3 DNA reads TGCGCCAGCAGCCAAGAGATGAGCGGGGGGGCTAAAGGTACGCAGTATTTT. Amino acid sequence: CASSQEMSGGAKGTQYF.

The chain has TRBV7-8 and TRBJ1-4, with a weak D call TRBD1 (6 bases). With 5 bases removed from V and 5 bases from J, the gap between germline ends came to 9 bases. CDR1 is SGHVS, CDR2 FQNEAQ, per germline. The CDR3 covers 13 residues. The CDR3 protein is CASSADRNEKLFF. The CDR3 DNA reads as TGTGCCAGCAGCGCTGACAGGAATGAAAAACTGTTTTTT.

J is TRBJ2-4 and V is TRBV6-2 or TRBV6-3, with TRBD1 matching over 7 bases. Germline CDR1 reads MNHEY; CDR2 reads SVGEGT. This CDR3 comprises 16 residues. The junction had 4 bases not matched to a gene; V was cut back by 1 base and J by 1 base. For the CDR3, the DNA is TGTGCCAGCAGTTACTTCGGACAGGATGCCAAAAACATTCAGTACTTC. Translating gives CASSYFGQDAKNIQYF.

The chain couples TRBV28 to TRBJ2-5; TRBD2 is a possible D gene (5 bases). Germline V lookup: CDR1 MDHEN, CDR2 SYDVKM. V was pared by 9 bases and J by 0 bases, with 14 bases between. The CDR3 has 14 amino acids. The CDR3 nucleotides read TGTGCCAGGCTCTCGGGGAACAACCAAGAGACCCAGTACTTC. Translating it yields CARLSGNNQETQYF.

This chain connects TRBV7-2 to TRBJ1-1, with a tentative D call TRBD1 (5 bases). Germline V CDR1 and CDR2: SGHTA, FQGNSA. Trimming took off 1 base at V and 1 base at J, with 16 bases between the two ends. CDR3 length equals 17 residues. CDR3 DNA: TGTGCCAGCAGCTTAGGCGGCGGGGGATCGGGGAACACTGAAGCTTTCTTT. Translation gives CASSLGGGGSGNTEAFF.

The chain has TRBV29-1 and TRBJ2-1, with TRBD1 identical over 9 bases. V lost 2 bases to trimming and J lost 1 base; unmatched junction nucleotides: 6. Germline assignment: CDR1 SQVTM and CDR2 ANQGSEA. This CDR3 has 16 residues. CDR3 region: CSVEPGTGRSYNEQFF. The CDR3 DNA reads TGCAGCGTTGAACCGGGGACAGGGCGGTCCTACAATGAGCAGTTCTTC.

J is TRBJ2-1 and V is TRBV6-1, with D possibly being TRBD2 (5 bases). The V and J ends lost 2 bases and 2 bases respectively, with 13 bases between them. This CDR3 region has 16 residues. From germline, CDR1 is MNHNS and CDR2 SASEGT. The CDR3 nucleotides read TGTGCCAGCAGTGAATTCGGGGTCCTAACCTACAATGAGCAGTTCTTC. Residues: CASSEFGVLTYNEQFF.

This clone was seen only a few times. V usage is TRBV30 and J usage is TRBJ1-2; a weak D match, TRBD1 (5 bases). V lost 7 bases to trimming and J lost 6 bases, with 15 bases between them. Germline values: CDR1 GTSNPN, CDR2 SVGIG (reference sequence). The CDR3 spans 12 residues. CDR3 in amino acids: CASSRAWDGYTF. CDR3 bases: TGTGCCTCCTCCAGGGCGTGGGATGGCTACACCTTC.

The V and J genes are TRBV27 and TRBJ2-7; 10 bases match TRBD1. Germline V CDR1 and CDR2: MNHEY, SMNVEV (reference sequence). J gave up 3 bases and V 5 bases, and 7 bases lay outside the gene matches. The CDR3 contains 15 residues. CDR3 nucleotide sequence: TGTGCCAGCAGTCATATTGGACAGGGGGTCTACGAGCAGTACTTC. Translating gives CASSHIGQGVYEQYF.

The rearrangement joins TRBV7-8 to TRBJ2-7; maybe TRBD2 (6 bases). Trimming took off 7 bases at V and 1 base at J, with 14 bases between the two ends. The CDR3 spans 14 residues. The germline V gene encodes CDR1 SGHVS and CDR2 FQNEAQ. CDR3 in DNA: TGTGCCAGCACCTCCCGCGGGGCTTCCTACGAGCAGTACTTC. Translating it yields CASTSRGASYEQYF. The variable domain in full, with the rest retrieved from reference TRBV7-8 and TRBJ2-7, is GAGVSQSPRYKVAKRGQDVALRCDPISGHVSLFWYQQALGQGPEFLTYFQNEAQLDKSGLPSDRFFAERPEGSVSTLKIQRTQQEDSAVYLCASTSRGASYEQYFGPGTRLTVT.

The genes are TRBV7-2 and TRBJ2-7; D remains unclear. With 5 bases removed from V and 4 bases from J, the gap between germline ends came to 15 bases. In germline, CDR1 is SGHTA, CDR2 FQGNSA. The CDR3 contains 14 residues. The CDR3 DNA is TGTGCCAGCAGCGTCCTACAGCAAGCATACGAGCAGTACTTC. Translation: CASSVLQQAYEQYF.

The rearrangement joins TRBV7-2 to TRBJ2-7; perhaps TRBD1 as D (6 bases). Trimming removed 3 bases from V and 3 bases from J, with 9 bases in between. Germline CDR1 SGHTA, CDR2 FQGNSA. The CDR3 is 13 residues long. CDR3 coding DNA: TGTGCCAGCAGCTTTACAGGGAACTACGAGCAGTACTTC. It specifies CASSFTGNYEQYF.

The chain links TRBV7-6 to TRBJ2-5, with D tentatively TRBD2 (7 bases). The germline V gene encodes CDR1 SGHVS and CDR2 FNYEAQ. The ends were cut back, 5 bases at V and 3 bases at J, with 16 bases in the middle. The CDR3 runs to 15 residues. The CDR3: CASSIDRGREETQYF. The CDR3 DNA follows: TGTGCCAGCAGCATAGATAGGGGGAGGGAAGAGACCCAGTACTTC.

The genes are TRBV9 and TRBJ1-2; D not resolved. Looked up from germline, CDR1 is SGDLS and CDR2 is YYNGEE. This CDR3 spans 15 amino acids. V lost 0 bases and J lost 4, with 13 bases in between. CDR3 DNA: TGTGCCAGCAGCGTAGGTACAGCCCTGGGCTATGGCTACACCTTC. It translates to CASSVGTALGYGYTF. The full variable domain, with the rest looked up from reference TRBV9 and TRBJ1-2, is DSGVTQTPKHLITATGQRVTLRCSPRSGDLSVYWYQQSLDQGLQFLIQYYNGEERAKGNILERFSAQQFPDLHSELNLSSLELGDSALYFCASSVGTALGYGYTFGSGTRLTVV.

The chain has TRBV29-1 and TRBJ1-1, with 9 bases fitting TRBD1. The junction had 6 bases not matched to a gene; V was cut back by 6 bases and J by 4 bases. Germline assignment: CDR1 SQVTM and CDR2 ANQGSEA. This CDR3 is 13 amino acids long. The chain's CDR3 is CSVPADRGTEAFF. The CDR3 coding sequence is TGCAGCGTCCCAGCGGACAGGGGCACTGAAGCTTTCTTT.

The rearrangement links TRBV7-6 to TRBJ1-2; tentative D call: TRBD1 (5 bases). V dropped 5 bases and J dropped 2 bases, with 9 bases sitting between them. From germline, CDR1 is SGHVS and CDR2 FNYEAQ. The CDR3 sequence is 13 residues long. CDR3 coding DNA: TGTGCCAGCAGCATCAGGGAAAACTATGGCTACACCTTC. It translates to CASSIRENYGYTF.

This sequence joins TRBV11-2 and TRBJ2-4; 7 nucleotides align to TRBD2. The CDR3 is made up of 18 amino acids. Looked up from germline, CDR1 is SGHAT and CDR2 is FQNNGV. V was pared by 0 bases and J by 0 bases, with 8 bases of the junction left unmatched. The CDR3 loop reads CASSLDRRGGVAKNIQYF. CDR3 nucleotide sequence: TGTGCCAGCAGCTTAGATCGGAGGGGAGGGGTAGCCAAAAACATTCAGTACTTC.

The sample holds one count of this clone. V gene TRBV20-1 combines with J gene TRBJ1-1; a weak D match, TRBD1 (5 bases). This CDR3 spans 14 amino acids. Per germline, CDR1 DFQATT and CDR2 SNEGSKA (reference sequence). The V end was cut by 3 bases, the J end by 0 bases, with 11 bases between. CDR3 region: CSASWAGMNTEAFF. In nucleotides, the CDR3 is TGCAGTGCTAGTTGGGCAGGGATGAACACTGAAGCTTTCTTT.

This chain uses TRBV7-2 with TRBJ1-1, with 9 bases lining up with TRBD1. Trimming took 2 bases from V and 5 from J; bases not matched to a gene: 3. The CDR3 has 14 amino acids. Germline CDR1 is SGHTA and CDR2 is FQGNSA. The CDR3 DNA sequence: TGTGCCAGCAGCTTACGACAGGGGGGTACTGAAGCTTTCTTT. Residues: CASSLRQGGTEAFF. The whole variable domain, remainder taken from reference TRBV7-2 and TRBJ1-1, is GAGVSQSPSNKVTEKGKDVELRCDPISGHTALYWYRQSLGQGLEFLIYFQGNSAPDKSGLPSDRFSAERTGGSVSTLTIQRTQQEDSAVYLCASSLRQGGTEAFFGQGTRLTVV.